A single sample gave rise to the 20 T cell receptor beta chains below, sequenced in a study of blood T cell repertoires in COVID-19 (dated by TCRdb to the early 2020s). Library method: the immunoSEQ multiplex PCR assay. Entries here come from immuneACCESS through TCRdb and include only in-frame sequences with V and J called. Some clones fail to appear in such tables; in the studies checked, an unresolved V gene covers under half of the shortfall, and the cause of the remainder is unknown. A total of 65,000 to 75,000 clones appear in this sample, roughly 85% of them only once. The ten largest clonotypes hold about 9.8% of the sample. The sample was peripheral blood. These receptors were obtained from a woman of 80 years or more with acute or convalescent COVID-19.

This clone was counted between two and nine times. The gene calls are TRBV3-1 (or the pseudogene TRBV3-2) and TRBJ1-6; no clear D gene. Trimming left V 1 base short and J 2 bases short, with 6 bases between. Per germline, CDR1 LGHDT and CDR2 YNNKEL (reference sequence). The CDR3 is 15 residues long. DNA for the CDR3: TGTGCCAGCAGCCAAGCAGGCACCTATAATTCACCCCTCCACTTT. It specifies CASSQAGTYNSPLHF.

Here the CDR3 reads CAPTRRDRRFYGYTF. The CDR3 region has the DNA TGTGCCCCAACACGAAGGGACAGGCGTTTCTATGGCTACACCTTC. The chain employs TRBV24-1 and TRBJ1-2, with 8 bases matching TRBD1. CDR3 size: 15 residues. From germline, CDR1 is KGHDR and CDR2 SFDVKD. J gave up 4 bases and V 12 bases, and 15 bases lay outside the gene matches.

This chain joins TRBV10-3 and TRBJ2-3; the match to TRBD1 covers 9 bases. The CDR3 has 15 residues. Germline V lookup: CDR1 ENHRY, CDR2 SYGVKD. Trimming cost V 10 bases and J 0 bases; bases outside gene matches: 8. CDR3 nucleotide sequence: TGTGCCACTCAACAGGGGGCATCTAGCACAGATACGCAGTATTTT. It encodes CATQQGASSTDTQYF.

The table lists this clone with a count of one. The chain couples TRBV20-1 to TRBJ2-5, with unresolved D. CDR3 length: 11 amino acids. Trimming took off 5 bases at V and 5 bases at J, with 9 bases between the two ends. Germline lookup yields CDR1 DFQATT and CDR2 SNEGSKA (reference sequence). CDR3 DNA sequence: TGCAGTGCTTTAGAATCCGAGACCCAGTACTTC. Protein product: CSALESETQYF.

The CDR3 region is CASKQQGRPNEKLFF. As DNA, the CDR3 is TGTGCCAGTAAACAACAGGGCCGTCCTAATGAAAAACTGTTTTTT. V gene TRBV19 combines with J gene TRBJ1-4, with a possible D match to TRBD1 (6 bases). This CDR3 spans 15 amino acids. CDR1 LNHDA and CDR2 SQIVND come from the germline V gene (reference sequence). V gave up 7 bases and J gave up 3 bases, with 15 bases separating them.

The V and J genes are TRBV29-1 and TRBJ1-1; a weak D match, TRBD1 (5 bases). CDR3 length equals 12 residues. The germline V gene has CDR1 SQVTM and CDR2 ANQGSEA. The CDR3 DNA follows: TGCACCTGCAGGGATTTGAACACTGAAGCTTTCTTT. Its protein product is CTCRDLNTEAFF. The complete variable domain, with remaining parts taken from reference TRBV29-1 and TRBJ1-1, reads SAVISQKPSRDICQRGTSLTIQCQVDSQVTMMFWYRQQPGQSLTLIATANQGSEATYESGFVIDKFPISRPNLTFSTLTVSNMSPEDSSIYLCTCRDLNTEAFFGQGTRLTVV.

The gene calls are TRBV27 and TRBJ1-6; D possibly corresponds to TRBD1 (5 bases). The ends were cut back, 8 bases at V and 8 bases at J, with 19 bases in the middle. In germline, CDR1 is MNHEY, CDR2 SMNVEV (reference sequence). This CDR3 is 15 amino acids long. CDR3 protein: CASQPTRQSDSPLHF. CDR3 in DNA: TGTGCCAGCCAACCCACCCGACAGTCAGATTCACCCCTCCACTTT.

V gene TRBV5-8 combines with J gene TRBJ1-5, with a tentative D call TRBD1 (5 bases). Germline V gene sequence: CDR1 SGHTS, CDR2 YDEGEE. This CDR3 has 19 residues. Between the trimmed V and J ends, which lost 1 base and 0 bases, there was a span of 20 bases. The CDR3 reads CASSLFSGSGVLSNQPQHF. CDR3 in DNA: TGTGCCAGCAGCTTGTTTTCGGGGTCGGGGGTGCTTAGCAATCAGCCCCAGCATTTT.

The rearrangement links TRBV5-1 to TRBJ1-2; D gene ambiguous. The CDR3 has 15 amino acids. Per the germline V gene, CDR1 is SGHRS and CDR2 is YFSETQ. V was clipped by 3 bases and J by 6 bases, with 18 bases between them. The CDR3 is CASSSPVKGSHGYTF. In nucleotides, the CDR3 is TGCGCCAGCAGCTCCCCAGTTAAAGGGAGTCATGGCTACACCTTC.

The chain employs TRBV5-3 and TRBJ2-6, with a tentative D call TRBD1 (5 bases). TRBV5-3 is sorted into the ORF group, with uncertain function. V was shortened by 7 bases and J by 9 bases, with 14 bases between the two germline ends. This CDR3 region has 13 residues. The DNA for the CDR3 is TGTGCCAGACGACAGAGGTGTGGCAACGTCCTGACTTTC. Its protein product is CARRQRCGNVLTF.

CDR3 sequence: CASRHETQYF. The CDR3 region has the DNA TGTGCCAGCAGACACGAGACCCAGTACTTC. V is TRBV6-1 and J is TRBJ2-5; D ambiguous. From germline, CDR1 is MNHNS and CDR2 SASEGT. The CDR3 consists of 10 residues. The germline V and J ends were trimmed by 6 bases and 5 bases, with 4 bases remaining between them.

The gene calls are TRBV20-1 and TRBJ1-5; 9 bases map to TRBD1. Unmatched junction bases numbered 10, after V lost 3 bases and J lost 4 bases. Looked up from germline, CDR1 is DFQATT and CDR2 is SNEGSKA (reference sequence). The CDR3 is made up of 16 amino acids. Here the CDR3 DNA reads TGCAGTGCTAGTCGAAGACAGGGGGGGTGGAATCAGCCCCAGCATTTT. This gives the protein CSASRRQGGWNQPQHF.

This clone was seen a handful of times. The chain links TRBV3-1 (or the pseudogene TRBV3-2) to TRBJ2-3; tentatively, D is TRBD1 (5 bases). V was trimmed by 3 bases and J by 4 bases, leaving 8 bases between them. CDR3 length: 13 amino acids. Looked up from germline, CDR1 is LGHDT and CDR2 is YNNKEL (reference sequence). CDR3 nucleotides: TGTGCCAGCAGCCAGCAGGGTCCAGATACGCAGTATTTT. Translation: CASSQQGPDTQYF.

The chain carries TRBV6-5 and TRBJ1-4, with 7 nucleotides matching TRBD1. Germline assignment: CDR1 MNHEY and CDR2 SVGAGI. This CDR3 contains 15 residues. After removal of 4 bases from V and 3 bases from J, the junction contained 5 bases not matched to a gene. The CDR3 DNA is TGTGCCAGCAGTTTCTCCGGGACAGCTAATGAAAAACTGTTTTTT. Its protein is CASSFSGTANEKLFF.

The chain joins TRBV5-1 to TRBJ2-3; D uncertain. The CDR3 is 14 residues long. Trimming pared 6 bases from V and 6 bases from J, leaving 17 bases between. The germline gives CDR1 SGHRS, CDR2 YFSETQ. The CDR3 loop is CASTGTGSSDTQYF. For the CDR3, the DNA is TGCGCCAGCACCGGCACCGGGTCGTCGGATACGCAGTATTTT.

This CDR3 reads CASSSTGNQPQHF. The CDR3 bases are TGTGCCAGCAGTTCTACAGGGAATCAGCCCCAGCATTTT. The V and J genes are TRBV12-3 or TRBV12-4 and TRBJ1-5, with a weak D call TRBD1 (6 bases). Trimming shortened V by 4 bases and J by 4 bases, and 8 bases separated the two germline ends. This CDR3 comprises 13 residues.

V gene TRBV6-5 combines with J gene TRBJ1-1; 9 bases map to TRBD1. V lost 6 bases, J lost 4 bases, and 6 bases stayed unmatched. Germline V CDR1 and CDR2: MNHEY, SVGAGI. The CDR3 covers 14 residues. CDR3 bases: TGTGCCAGCAGCCGACAGGGGGTGGGCACTGAAGCTTTCTTT. Encoded protein: CASSRQGVGTEAFF.

This clone was seen a few times. The V and J genes are TRBV6-5 and TRBJ1-2; a possible D gene is TRBD1 (5 bases). V lost 7 bases to trimming and J lost 0 bases, with 12 bases between them. This CDR3 spans 14 amino acids. Germline CDR1 reads MNHEY; CDR2 reads SVGAGI. This chain's CDR3 is CASKGVETNYGYTF. CDR3 bases: TGTGCCAGCAAAGGGGTGGAAACTAACTATGGCTACACCTTC.

This clone has only a few counts. The CDR3 reads CASSNILAGPYNEQFF. The CDR3 DNA is TGCGCCAGCAGCAATATACTAGCGGGGCCCTACAATGAGCAGTTCTTC. This chain links TRBV10-2 with TRBJ2-1; 10 bases are a match to TRBD2. From germline, CDR1 is WSHSY and CDR2 SAAADI. This CDR3 comprises 16 residues. V was pared by 6 bases and J by 2 bases, with 7 bases of the junction left unmatched.

The rearrangement uses TRBV6-2 or TRBV6-3 and TRBJ1-2; 7 nucleotides match TRBD1. This CDR3 has 15 amino acids. CDR1 and CDR2 from the germline V gene are MNHEY and SVGEGT. V was clipped by 2 bases and J by 8 bases; unmatched bases: 11. As DNA, the CDR3 is TGTGCCAGCAGTTACACCCCACAGGGGTGGCAAGGCTACACCTTC. Encoded protein: CASSYTPQGWQGYTF.